Below, one T cell receptor beta chain is given with its context. Its antigen is not identified. V was pared by 2 bases and J by 6 bases, with 12 bases between. The germline V gene has CDR1 MDHEN and CDR2 SYDVKM. The CDR3 is made up of 14 amino acids. TCRdb processed the RT-PCR reads anew with MiXCR; each CDR3 protein has one entry. The profile shows 400,000 to 650,000 distinct CDR3 sequences, about 7.2% of them singletons. These data are taken from a study of response to subunit inactivated influenza vaccine. The study's findings and limits: Authors suggested each seasonal flu vaccination may recruit only limited numbers of new T cells.

The chain employs TRBV28 and TRBJ2-3, with D perhaps TRBD1 or TRBD2 (5 bases each). The sequencing used PBMCs from blood, collected roughly 24 months after vaccination. The clonotype comes from a man between 50 and 69 years old who received an inactivated influenza vaccine. This chain's CDR3 is CASSLSWGMDTQYF. In DNA, the CDR3 is TGTGCCAGCAGTTTAAGCTGGGGGATGGATACGCAGTATTTT.